These 11 T cell receptor beta chains were all obtained from the same sample, sequenced in a study of response to subunit inactivated influenza vaccine. TCRdb re-analysed the RT-PCR reads in MiXCR, keeping a single row per CDR3 protein. The data show about 700,000 distinct CDR3 sequences, approximately 14% seen once. The material was PBMCs from blood, obtained around 15 days before vaccination. These receptors were obtained from a man aged 45-65 years who received an inactivated influenza vaccine.

This clonotype appeared many times. The CDR3, as DNA: TGTGCCAGCAGTAGTGGGACAGGGCCTTCCTACAATGAGCAGTTCTTC. Translated, it gives CASSSGTGPSYNEQFF. The chain carries TRBV12-3 or TRBV12-4 and TRBJ2-1; 9 bases agree with TRBD1. This CDR3 contains 16 residues. With V trimmed by 5 bases and J by 1 base, 6 bases remained unmatched.

A few counts support this clonotype. The CDR3 spells CASSSIIDEQFF. The CDR3 nucleotides are TGTGCCAGCAGCTCGATTATCGATGAGCAGTTCTTC. The J gene is TRBJ2-1, the V gene TRBV11-2; D not resolved. Trimming took off 4 bases at V and 8 bases at J, with 9 bases between the two ends. Germline CDR1 is SGHAT and CDR2 is FQNNGV. The CDR3 runs 12 residues. Complete variable domain (other parts from reference TRBV11-2 and TRBJ2-1): EAGVAQSPRYKIIEKRQSVAFWCNPISGHATLYWYQQILGQGPKLLIQFQNNGVVDDSQLPKDRFSAERLKGVDSTLKIQPAKLEDSAVYLCASSSIIDEQFFGPGTRLTVL.

V gene TRBV6-2 or TRBV6-3 combines with J gene TRBJ2-3; the D gene is possibly TRBD2 (6 bases). Trimming cost V 7 bases and J 2 bases, with 19 bases left between them. Germline V gene data show CDR1 as MNHEY and CDR2 as SVGEGT. This CDR3 comprises 16 residues. The CDR3 nucleotides read TGTGCCAGCACCCTAGCCGGGACTTTTTTCACAGATACGCAGTATTTT. It yields the protein CASTLAGTFFTDTQYF.

The chain links TRBV6-1 to TRBJ2-2, with D possibly matching TRBD2 (5 bases). This CDR3 contains 15 residues. Germline V gene sequence: CDR1 MNHNS, CDR2 SASEGT. The V and J ends lost 6 bases and 7 bases respectively, with 18 bases between them. CDR3 protein: CASSPGRGNSGELFF. CDR3 nucleotide sequence: TGTGCCAGCAGCCCCGGTCGAGGGAATAGCGGGGAGCTGTTTTTT.

This clonotype was found a few times. The CDR3 region is CAIRDRANNEQFF. In nucleotides, the CDR3 is TGTGCCATCCGGGACAGGGCGAACAATGAGCAGTTCTTC. The rearrangement links TRBV10-3 to TRBJ2-1; 9 bases are shared with TRBD1. The length of the CDR3 is 13 residues. J was trimmed by 5 bases and V by 8 bases; bases with no gene match: 4. Per the germline V gene, CDR1 is ENHRY and CDR2 is SYGVKD.

This clonotype has a handful of counts. V gene TRBV4-1 combines with J gene TRBJ2-1; D is possibly TRBD2 (6 bases). Between the trimmed V and J ends, which lost 1 base and 4 bases, there was a span of 14 bases. There are 16 residues in the CDR3. Germline CDR1 and CDR2: MGHRA and YSYEKL. CDR3 in DNA: TGCGCCAGCAGCCAAGCAACGGCTAGCGTATACAATGAGCAGTTCTTC. Amino acids: CASSQATASVYNEQFF.

The chain uses TRBV20-1 and TRBJ2-7; no reliable D call. V shed 6 bases and J shed 1 base, with 16 bases lying between them. Looked up from germline, CDR1 is DFQATT and CDR2 is SNEGSKA (reference sequence). The CDR3 loop spans 14 amino acids. CDR3 in DNA: TGCAGTGCCAGAAGGGTGGCGGCATCCTACGAGCAGTACTTC. Amino acid sequence: CSARRVAASYEQYF.

This clonotype was counted ten times or more. The gene calls are TRBV24-1 and TRBJ1-5; D not certain. Trimming stripped 1 base from V and 1 base from J, with 1 base between. The germline CDR1 and CDR2 sequences are KGHDR and SFDVKD. The CDR3 is 13 residues long. CDR3 sequence reads: CATSDLSNQPQHF. For the CDR3, the DNA is TGTGCCACCAGTGATTTAAGCAATCAGCCCCAGCATTTT.

The chain has TRBV6-1 and TRBJ2-1; the D is unclear. The CDR3 extends over 15 amino acids. Between the trimmed V and J ends, which lost 9 bases and 0 bases, there was a span of 15 bases. In germline, CDR1 is MNHNS, CDR2 SASEGT. The chain's CDR3 is CASTLVGLSYNEQFF. As DNA, the CDR3 is TGTGCCAGTACCCTCGTCGGGCTCTCCTACAATGAGCAGTTCTTC.

This clonotype was counted only a few times. The rearrangement joins TRBV5-1 to TRBJ2-1; TRBD1 matches 8 bases. The CDR3 sequence is 16 residues long. V lost 6 bases and J lost 4; bases outside the gene matches: 12. Per germline, CDR1 SGHRS and CDR2 YFSETQ. The CDR3 DNA sequence: TGCGCCAGCACCTCAGGGGGCACAGTTACGTACAATGAGCAGTTCTTC. It is translated as CASTSGGTVTYNEQFF.

This rearrangement joins TRBV5-6 to TRBJ2-7; 7 bases fit TRBD2. This CDR3 is 14 amino acids long. After removal of 2 bases from V and 5 bases from J, the junction contained 7 bases not matched to a gene. CDR1 and CDR2 (germline): SGHDT, YYEEEE. CDR3: CASSLIYGTNEQYF. CDR3 nucleotide sequence: TGTGCCAGCAGCTTAATCTACGGGACTAACGAGCAGTACTTC.